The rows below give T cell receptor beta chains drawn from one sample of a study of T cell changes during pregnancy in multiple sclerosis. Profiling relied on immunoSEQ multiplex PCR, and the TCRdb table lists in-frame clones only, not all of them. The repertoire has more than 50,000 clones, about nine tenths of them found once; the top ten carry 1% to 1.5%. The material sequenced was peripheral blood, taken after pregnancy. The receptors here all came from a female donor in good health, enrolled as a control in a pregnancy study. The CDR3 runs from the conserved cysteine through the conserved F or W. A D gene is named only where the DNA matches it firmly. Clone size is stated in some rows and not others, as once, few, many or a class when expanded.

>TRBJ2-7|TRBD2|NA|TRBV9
TGTGCCAGCAGCCCGGGACTAGCGGGGGGCCTGACCTACGAGCAGTACTTC
CASSPGLAGGLTYEQYF
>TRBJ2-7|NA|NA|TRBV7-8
TGTGCCAGCAGCTTAGCGACTAGCTCCTACGAGCAGTACTTC
CASSLATSSYEQYF
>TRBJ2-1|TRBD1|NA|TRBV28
TGTGCCAGCATCCGGACAGGGAACTCCTACAATGAGCAGTTCTTC
CASIRTGNSYNEQFF
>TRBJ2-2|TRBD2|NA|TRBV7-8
TGTGCCAGCAGCCTTAGCGGGAGTCTCACCGGGGAGCTGTTTTTT
CASSLSGSLTGELFF
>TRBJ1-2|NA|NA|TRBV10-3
TGTGCCATCAGTGAGTCGGAGGGGACCTATGGCTACACCTTC
CAISESEGTYGYTF
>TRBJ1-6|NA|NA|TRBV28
TGTGCCAGCAGTTTGGACACGGATTCACCCCTCCACTTT
CASSLDTDSPLHF
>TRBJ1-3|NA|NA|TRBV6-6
TGTGCCAGCAGTTACGGGACACCTGGAACCGGAAACACCATATATTTT
CASSYGTPGTGNTIYF
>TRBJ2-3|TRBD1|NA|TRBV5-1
TGCGCCAGCAGCCTGCGACAGGGCGCCGGGGATACGCAGTATTTT
CASSLRQGAGDTQYF
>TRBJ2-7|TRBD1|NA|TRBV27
TGTGCCAGCAGTAAGCAGACAGGGGTTCACGAGCAGTACTTC
CASSKQTGVHEQYF
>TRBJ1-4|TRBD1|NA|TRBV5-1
TGCGCCAGCAGCTTGGTGGGGACAGGCCCGGAAAAACTGTTTTTT
CASSLVGTGPEKLFF
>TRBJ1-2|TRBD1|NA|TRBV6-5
TGTGCCAGCGGGGACAGGGCTAACTATGGCTACACCTTC
CASGDRANYGYTF
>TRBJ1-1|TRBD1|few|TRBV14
TGTGCCAGCAGCCAAGGCCCGGGGACAGGGGGGAGAATCACTGAAGCTTTCTTT
CASSQGPGTGGRITEAFF
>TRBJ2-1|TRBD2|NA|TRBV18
TGTGCCAGCTCACCGGGACTAGCGGCCTCCTACAATGAGCAGTTCTTC
CASSPGLAASYNEQFF
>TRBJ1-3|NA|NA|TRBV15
TGTGCCACCAGCAGAGATGAGCACTCTGGAAACACCATATATTTT
CATSRDEHSGNTIYF
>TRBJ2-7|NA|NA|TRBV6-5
TGTGCCAGCAGTTACTCGCCACAGGGAGAGGGCGAGCAGTACTTC
CASSYSPQGEGEQYF
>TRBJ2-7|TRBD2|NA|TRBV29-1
TGCAGCGTTGCCAGCGGGAGATACGAGCAGTACTTC
CSVASGRYEQYF
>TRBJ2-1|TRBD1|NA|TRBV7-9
TGTGCCAGCAGCTTAGGTGTTAACAGGGGCCATGAGCAGTTCTTC
CASSLGVNRGHEQFF
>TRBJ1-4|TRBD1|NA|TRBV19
TGTGCCAGTAGTAAAGAACAGGGGTTAACTAATGAAAAACTGTTTTTT
CASSKEQGLTNEKLFF
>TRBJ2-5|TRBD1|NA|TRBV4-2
TGTGCCAGCAGCCAGAGGACAGGGGGAGAGACCCAGTACTTC
CASSQRTGGETQYF
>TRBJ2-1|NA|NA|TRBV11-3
TGTGCCAGCAGCCTCGATCAGCGGTACAATGAGCAGTTCTTC
CASSLDQRYNEQFF
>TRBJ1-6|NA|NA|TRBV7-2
TGTGCCAGCAGCGCGCCCCGACAGATTTCGAATTCACCCCTCCACTTT
CASSAPRQISNSPLHF
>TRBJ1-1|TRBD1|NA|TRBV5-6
TGTGCCAGCAGCTTCGGGACAGGGGTGAACACTGAAGCTTTCTTT
CASSFGTGVNTEAFF